These T cell receptor beta chains were read from a single sample in a study of vaccination effects on CD4 cells after COVID-19. The method was immunoSEQ multiplex PCR; TCRdb's version includes in-frame clones alone and lacks a portion of them. Of 10,000 to 13,000 clones detected, around 74% appear once; the ten largest clones hold roughly 26%. No cognate antigen is known for these TCRs. Sequences were derived from CD4+ T cells from PBMCs cultured with HCoV-229E spike peptides, sampled before COVID-19 vaccination. The receptors stem from a human donor who received a COVID-19 vaccine. The CDR3 runs from the conserved cysteine through the conserved F or W. The order of the fields is clone size, J gene, D gene, V gene, CDR3 DNA, CDR3 protein. D genes are given only for firm matches. For some rows the clone size is stated as once, few or many, or as a class when expanded; others skip it.

clone size: -
J gene: TRBJ1-1
D gene: TRBD1
V gene: TRBV7-6
CDR3 DNA: TGTGCCAGCAGCTTAGGGGACAGGGGATGGAACACTGAAGCTTTCTTT
CDR3 protein: CASSLGDRGWNTEAFF

clone size: -
J gene: TRBJ1-3
D gene: -
V gene: TRBV27
CDR3 DNA: TGTGCCAGCAGCCCGGCAGACAGGAGCTCTGGAAACACCATATATTTT
CDR3 protein: CASSPADRSSGNTIYF

clone size: -
J gene: TRBJ1-4
D gene: -
V gene: TRBV30
CDR3 DNA: TGTGCCTGGAGCCAGGGCAATGAAAAACTGTTTTTT
CDR3 protein: CAWSQGNEKLFF

clone size: -
J gene: TRBJ2-7
D gene: TRBD1
V gene: TRBV18
CDR3 DNA: TGTGCCAGCTCACCACGACTATACCGGGACAGGGGCTCCTACGAGCAGTACTTC
CDR3 protein: CASSPRLYRDRGSYEQYF

clone size: -
J gene: TRBJ2-5
D gene: -
V gene: TRBV29-1
CDR3 DNA: TGCAGCGTTAGAACGGGGGAGACCCAGTACTTC
CDR3 protein: CSVRTGETQYF

clone size: -
J gene: TRBJ1-1
D gene: -
V gene: TRBV20-1
CDR3 DNA: TGCAGTGCTAGTAAAGGGGGGGGATTCGCTGAAGCTTTCTTT
CDR3 protein: CSASKGGGFAEAFF

clone size: -
J gene: TRBJ1-2
D gene: -
V gene: TRBV6-5
CDR3 DNA: TGTGCCAGCAGGCGGGGTCCGGAGAACTATGGCTACACCTTC
CDR3 protein: CASRRGPENYGYTF

clone size: -
J gene: TRBJ1-5
D gene: -
V gene: TRBV28
CDR3 DNA: TGTGCCAGCAGTCAGGGTCCGGGACGCGGCAATCAGCCCCAGCATTTT
CDR3 protein: CASSQGPGRGNQPQHF

clone size: -
J gene: TRBJ1-3
D gene: TRBD1
V gene: TRBV4-3
CDR3 DNA: TGCGCCAGCAGCCAACACCTTCGACAGGGAATCTCTGGAAACACCATATATTTT
CDR3 protein: CASSQHLRQGISGNTIYF

clone size: -
J gene: TRBJ1-3
D gene: -
V gene: TRBV19
CDR3 DNA: TGTGCCAGTAGTCACATTGGGGGACGTAGCTCTGGAAACACCATATATTTT
CDR3 protein: CASSHIGGRSSGNTIYF

clone size: -
J gene: TRBJ2-7
D gene: TRBD1
V gene: TRBV19
CDR3 DNA: TGTGCCAGTAGTCCCCAGGGGGCATTCTACGAGCAGTACTTC
CDR3 protein: CASSPQGAFYEQYF

clone size: -
J gene: TRBJ2-7
D gene: TRBD1
V gene: TRBV7-2
CDR3 DNA: TGTGCCAGCAGCCCCCGACAGGGCCTCGGGTACGAGCAGTACTTC
CDR3 protein: CASSPRQGLGYEQYF

clone size: -
J gene: TRBJ2-3
D gene: TRBD2
V gene: TRBV27
CDR3 DNA: TGTGCCAGCAGTCCCGGACTAGCGGGTGGTACGCAGTATTTT
CDR3 protein: CASSPGLAGGTQYF

clone size: -
J gene: TRBJ2-7
D gene: TRBD2
V gene: TRBV7-9
CDR3 DNA: TGTGCCAGCAGCTCACCTCCGGGACTAGCGGGGGAGCAGTACTTC
CDR3 protein: CASSSPPGLAGEQYF

clone size: -
J gene: TRBJ2-2
D gene: -
V gene: TRBV11-3
CDR3 DNA: TGTGCCAGCAGCCCTCGAGGGACCGGGGAGCTGTTTTTT
CDR3 protein: CASSPRGTGELFF

clone size: -
J gene: TRBJ2-3
D gene: TRBD2
V gene: TRBV5-1
CDR3 DNA: TGCGCCAGCAGCTTGGGGACTAGCGGGGGGGCAGATACGCAGTATTTT
CDR3 protein: CASSLGTSGGADTQYF

clone size: -
J gene: TRBJ2-7
D gene: TRBD1
V gene: TRBV7-9
CDR3 DNA: TGTGCCAGCAGCGTGGACAGGGTCAGCGAGCAGTACTTC
CDR3 protein: CASSVDRVSEQYF

clone size: -
J gene: TRBJ2-7
D gene: TRBD1
V gene: TRBV6-2/TRBV6-3
CDR3 DNA: TGTGCCAGCAGTCTCCGACAGGGGACGGCGTCGGGGGAGCAGTACTTC
CDR3 protein: CASSLRQGTASGEQYF

clone size: -
J gene: TRBJ1-1
D gene: TRBD1
V gene: TRBV6-5
CDR3 DNA: TGTGCCACCGGGACAGTCCTGAACACTGAAGCTTTCTTT
CDR3 protein: CATGTVLNTEAFF

clone size: -
J gene: TRBJ1-2
D gene: -
V gene: TRBV6-5
CDR3 DNA: TGTGCCAGCAGTTCGGAGGGGTCCTACTATGGCTACACCTTC
CDR3 protein: CASSSEGSYYGYTF

clone size: -
J gene: TRBJ1-4
D gene: -
V gene: TRBV4-3
CDR3 DNA: TGCGCCAGCAGCCAAGAGGGGGCAGGCGCAACTAATGAAAAACTGTTTTTT
CDR3 protein: CASSQEGAGATNEKLFF

clone size: -
J gene: TRBJ2-1
D gene: -
V gene: TRBV7-2
CDR3 DNA: TGTGCCAGCAGCTTAGCGGGGACTTACAATGAGCAGTTCTTC
CDR3 protein: CASSLAGTYNEQFF

clone size: -
J gene: TRBJ1-5
D gene: -
V gene: TRBV28
CDR3 DNA: TGTGCCAGCAGTTTAAACCCGGCTAAGCGACAACATTTT
CDR3 protein: CASSLNPAKRQHF

clone size: -
J gene: TRBJ1-2
D gene: TRBD1
V gene: TRBV5-3
CDR3 DNA: TGTGCCAGAAGGTCTACAGGGGGTTGCTATGGCTACACCTTC
CDR3 protein: CARRSTGGCYGYTF

clone size: few
J gene: TRBJ1-6
D gene: -
V gene: TRBV5-4
CDR3 DNA: TGTGCCAGCCAAACAGGGAGGAATAATTCACCCCTCCACTTT
CDR3 protein: CASQTGRNNSPLHF

clone size: -
J gene: TRBJ1-2
D gene: TRBD1
V gene: TRBV19
CDR3 DNA: TGTGCCACCCGGGACAGGACCTTCTCTGGCTACACCTTC
CDR3 protein: CATRDRTFSGYTF

clone size: -
J gene: TRBJ1-5
D gene: -
V gene: TRBV19
CDR3 DNA: TGTGCCAGTAGTATGTACGGGTCCATCAATCAGCCCCAGCATTTT
CDR3 protein: CASSMYGSINQPQHF

clone size: few
J gene: TRBJ2-2
D gene: -
V gene: TRBV14
CDR3 DNA: TGTGCCAGCAGCCAAGAATGGACCGGGGAGCTGTTTTTT
CDR3 protein: CASSQEWTGELFF

clone size: -
J gene: TRBJ1-1
D gene: TRBD1
V gene: TRBV4-2
CDR3 DNA: TGTGCCAGCAGCCAACCACAGGGGAATGATGTTTTCTTT
CDR3 protein: CASSQPQGNDVFF